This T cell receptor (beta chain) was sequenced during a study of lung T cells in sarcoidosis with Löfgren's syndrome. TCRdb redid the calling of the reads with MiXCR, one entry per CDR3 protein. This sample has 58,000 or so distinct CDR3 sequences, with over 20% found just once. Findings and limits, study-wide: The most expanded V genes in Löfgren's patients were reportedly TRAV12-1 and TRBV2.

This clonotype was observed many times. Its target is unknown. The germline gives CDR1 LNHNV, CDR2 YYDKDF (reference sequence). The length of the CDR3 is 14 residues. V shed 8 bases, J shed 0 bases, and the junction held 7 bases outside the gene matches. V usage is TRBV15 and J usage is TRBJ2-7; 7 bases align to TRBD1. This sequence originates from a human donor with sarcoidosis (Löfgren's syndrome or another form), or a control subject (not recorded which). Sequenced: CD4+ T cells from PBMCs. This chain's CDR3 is CATRDSPDSYEQYF. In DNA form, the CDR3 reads TGTGCCACCCGGGACAGCCCCGACTCCTACGAGCAGTACTTC.